This TCR beta chain was recorded in a study of EBV T-cell therapy then PD-1 blockade in nasopharyngeal carcinoma. Specified treatment: AdE1-LMPpoly-expanded autologous EBV-specific T-cell therapy followed by anti-PD-1 nivolumab. In regard to this clone: What it recognizes is unknown.

The protocol was immunoSEQ multiplex PCR, while the TCRdb copy is restricted to in-frame clones and leaves out a portion. Altogether about 20,000 clones are present, 82% being singletons, with the ten largest covering 20% to 25%. This sequence originates from a man aged 40-50 years with nasopharyngeal carcinoma. The material was CD8+ T cells from blood, obtained at day -245 from a patient whose treatment included autologous EBV-specific T cells and nivolumab.

The CDR3 sequence is CASSQLGLTGQETQYF. For the CDR3, the DNA is TGCGCCAGCAGCCAATTGGGGTTGACAGGGCAAGAGACCCAGTACTTC. The J gene is TRBJ2-5, the V gene TRBV4-1; 7 bases line up with TRBD1. The CDR3 is 16 amino acids. In germline, CDR1 is MGHRA, CDR2 YSYEKL. J lost 2 bases, V lost 2 bases, and 8 bases had no gene match.